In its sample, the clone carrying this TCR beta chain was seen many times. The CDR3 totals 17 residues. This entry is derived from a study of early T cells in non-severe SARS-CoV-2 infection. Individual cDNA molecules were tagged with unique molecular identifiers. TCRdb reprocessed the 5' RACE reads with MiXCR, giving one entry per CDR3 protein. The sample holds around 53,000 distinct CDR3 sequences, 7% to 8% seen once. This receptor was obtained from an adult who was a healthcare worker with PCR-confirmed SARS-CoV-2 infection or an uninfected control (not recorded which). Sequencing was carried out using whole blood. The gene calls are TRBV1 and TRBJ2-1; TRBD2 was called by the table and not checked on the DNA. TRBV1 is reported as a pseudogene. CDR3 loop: CTSSQDRAGGSYNEQFF. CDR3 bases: TGCACCAGCAGCCAAGATCGAGCGGGGGGTTCCTACAATGAGCAGTTCTTC.